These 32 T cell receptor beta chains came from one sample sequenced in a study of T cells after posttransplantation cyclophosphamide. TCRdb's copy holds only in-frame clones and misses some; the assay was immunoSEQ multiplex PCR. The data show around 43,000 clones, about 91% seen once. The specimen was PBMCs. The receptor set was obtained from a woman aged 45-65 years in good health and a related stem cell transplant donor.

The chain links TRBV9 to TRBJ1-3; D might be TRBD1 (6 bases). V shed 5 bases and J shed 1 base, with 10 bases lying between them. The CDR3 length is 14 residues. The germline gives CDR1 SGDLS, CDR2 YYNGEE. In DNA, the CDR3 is TGTGCCAGCAGGGGTAGGGGGTCTGGAAACACCATATATTTT. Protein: CASRGRGSGNTIYF.

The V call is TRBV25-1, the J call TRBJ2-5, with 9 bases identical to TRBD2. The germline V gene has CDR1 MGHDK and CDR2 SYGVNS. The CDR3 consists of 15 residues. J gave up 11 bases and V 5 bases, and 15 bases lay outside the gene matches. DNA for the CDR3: TGTGCCAGCAGTTTCCCGACTAGCGGCACCAGGGAGCAGTACTTC. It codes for CASSFPTSGTREQYF.

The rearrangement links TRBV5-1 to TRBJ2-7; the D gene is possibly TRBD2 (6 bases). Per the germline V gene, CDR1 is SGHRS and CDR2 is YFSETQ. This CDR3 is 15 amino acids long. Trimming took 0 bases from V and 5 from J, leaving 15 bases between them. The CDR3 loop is CASSLVTGGADEQYF. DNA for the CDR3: TGCGCCAGCAGCTTGGTAACCGGCGGGGCCGACGAGCAGTACTTC.

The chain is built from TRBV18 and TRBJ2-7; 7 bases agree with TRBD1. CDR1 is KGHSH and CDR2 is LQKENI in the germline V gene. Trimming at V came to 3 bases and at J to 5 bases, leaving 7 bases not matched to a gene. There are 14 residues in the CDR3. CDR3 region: CASSPGDRADEQYF. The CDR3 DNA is TGTGCCAGCTCACCGGGAGACAGGGCGGACGAGCAGTACTTC.

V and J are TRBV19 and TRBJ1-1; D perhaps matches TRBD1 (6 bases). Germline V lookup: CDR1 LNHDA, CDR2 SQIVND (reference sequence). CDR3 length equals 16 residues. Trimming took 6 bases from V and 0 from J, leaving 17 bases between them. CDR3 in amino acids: CASRSTSGELNTEAFF. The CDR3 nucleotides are TGTGCCAGTAGGAGCACCTCAGGGGAATTGAACACTGAAGCTTTCTTT.

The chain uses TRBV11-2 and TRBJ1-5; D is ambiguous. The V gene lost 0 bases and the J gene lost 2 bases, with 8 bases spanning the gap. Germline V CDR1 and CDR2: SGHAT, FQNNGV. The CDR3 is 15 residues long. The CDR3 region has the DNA TGTGCCAGCAGCTTAGAGGGAGAGGGCAATCAGCCCCAGCATTTT. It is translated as CASSLEGEGNQPQHF.

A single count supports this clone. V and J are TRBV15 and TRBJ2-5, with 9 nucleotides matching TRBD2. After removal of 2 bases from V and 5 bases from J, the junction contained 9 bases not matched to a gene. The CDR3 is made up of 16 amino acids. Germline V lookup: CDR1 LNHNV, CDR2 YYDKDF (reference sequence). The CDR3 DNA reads TGTGCCACCAGCAGAAATCTAGCGGGGATGGGGGAGACCCAGTACTTC. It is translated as CATSRNLAGMGETQYF.

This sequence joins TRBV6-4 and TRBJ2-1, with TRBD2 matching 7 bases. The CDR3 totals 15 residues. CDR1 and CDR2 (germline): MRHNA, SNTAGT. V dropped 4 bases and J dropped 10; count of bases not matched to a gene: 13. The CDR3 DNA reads TGTGCCAGCAGTGTAAGGAGCGGGACCCCGACGGAGCAGTTCTTC. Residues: CASSVRSGTPTEQFF.

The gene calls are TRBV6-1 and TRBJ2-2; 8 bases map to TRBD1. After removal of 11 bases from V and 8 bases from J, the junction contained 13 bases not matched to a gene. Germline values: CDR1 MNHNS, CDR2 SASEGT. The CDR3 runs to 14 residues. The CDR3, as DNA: TGTGCCTCCCAGTTGGGACAGGATAAAGGGGAGCTGTTTTTT. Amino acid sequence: CASQLGQDKGELFF.

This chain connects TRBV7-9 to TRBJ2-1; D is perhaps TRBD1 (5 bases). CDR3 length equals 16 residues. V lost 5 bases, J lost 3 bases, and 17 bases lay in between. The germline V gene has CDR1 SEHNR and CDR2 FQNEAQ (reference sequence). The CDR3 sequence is CASSPFRTLGYNEQFF. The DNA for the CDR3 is TGTGCCAGCAGCCCTTTCCGGACACTTGGCTACAATGAGCAGTTCTTC.

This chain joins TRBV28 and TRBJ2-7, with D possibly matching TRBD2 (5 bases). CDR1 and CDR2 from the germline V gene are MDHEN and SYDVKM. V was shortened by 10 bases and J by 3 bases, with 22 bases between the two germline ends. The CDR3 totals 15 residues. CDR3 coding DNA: TGTGCCACCGCATCCCCTCGGGGTCTGGGCTACGAGCAGTACTTC. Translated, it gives CATASPRGLGYEQYF.

The CDR3 nucleotides read TGCGCCAGCAGCCCAACAGGGGTTCGTGAAAAACTGTTTTTT. This codes for CASSPTGVREKLFF. The chain has TRBV5-1 and TRBJ1-4, with 7 bases aligning to TRBD1. This CDR3 spans 14 amino acids. V shed 4 bases and J 7 bases; nucleotides not matched to a gene: 7. Germline V gives CDR1 SGHRS, CDR2 YFSETQ.

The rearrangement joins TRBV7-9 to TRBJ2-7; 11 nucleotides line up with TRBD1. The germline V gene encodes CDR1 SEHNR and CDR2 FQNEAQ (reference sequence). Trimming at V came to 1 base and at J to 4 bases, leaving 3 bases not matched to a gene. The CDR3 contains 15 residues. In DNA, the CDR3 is TGTGCCAGCAGCTTAGTCGGGACAGGGGGATACGAGCAGTACTTC. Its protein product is CASSLVGTGGYEQYF.

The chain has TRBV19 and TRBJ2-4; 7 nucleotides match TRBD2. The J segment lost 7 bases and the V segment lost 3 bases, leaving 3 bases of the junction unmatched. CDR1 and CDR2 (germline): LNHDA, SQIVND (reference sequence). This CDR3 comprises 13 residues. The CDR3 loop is CASSIRGSNIQYF. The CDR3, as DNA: TGTGCCAGTAGTATTCGCGGGAGTAACATTCAGTACTTC. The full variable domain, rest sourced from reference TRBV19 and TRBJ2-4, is DGGITQSPKYLFRKEGQNVTLSCEQNLNHDAMYWYRQDPGQGLRLIYYSQIVNDFQKGDIAEGYSVSREKKESFPLTVTSAQKNPTAFYLCASSIRGSNIQYFGAGTRLSVL.

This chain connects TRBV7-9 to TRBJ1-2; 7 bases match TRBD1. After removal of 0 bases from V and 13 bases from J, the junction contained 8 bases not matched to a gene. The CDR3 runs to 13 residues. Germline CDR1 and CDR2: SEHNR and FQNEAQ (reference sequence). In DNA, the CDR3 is TGTGCCAGCAGCTTAGCAGGGGGCAGGGGCCGCACCTTC. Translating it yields CASSLAGGRGRTF. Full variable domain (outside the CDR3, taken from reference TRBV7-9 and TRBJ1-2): DTGVSQNPRHKITKRGQNVTFRCDPISEHNRLYWYRQTLGQGPEFLTYFQNEAQLEKSRLLSDRFSAERPKGSFSTLEIQRTEQGDSAMYLCASSLAGGRGRTFGSGTRLTVV.

Written as DNA, the CDR3 is TGCGCCAGCAGCTTGGACAGGGTTAGGGAGCAGTACTTC. This sequence encodes CASSLDRVREQYF. This rearrangement joins TRBV5-1 to TRBJ2-7; tentative D call: TRBD1 (6 bases). Trimming stripped 0 bases from V and 7 bases from J, with 11 bases between. CDR1 SGHRS and CDR2 YFSETQ come from the germline V gene. This CDR3 has 13 amino acids. Full variable domain (outside the CDR3, taken from reference TRBV5-1 and TRBJ2-7): KAGVTQTPRYLIKTRGQQVTLSCSPISGHRSVSWYQQTPGQGLQFLFEYFSETQRNKGNFPGRFSGRQFSNSRSEMNVSTLELGDSALYLCASSLDRVREQYFGPGTRLTVT.

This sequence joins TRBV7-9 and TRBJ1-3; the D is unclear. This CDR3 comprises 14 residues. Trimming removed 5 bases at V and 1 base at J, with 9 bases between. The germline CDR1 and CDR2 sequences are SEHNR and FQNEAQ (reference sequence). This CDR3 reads CASSPTVSGNTIYF. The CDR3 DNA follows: TGTGCCAGCAGCCCAACGGTTTCTGGAAACACCATATATTTT.

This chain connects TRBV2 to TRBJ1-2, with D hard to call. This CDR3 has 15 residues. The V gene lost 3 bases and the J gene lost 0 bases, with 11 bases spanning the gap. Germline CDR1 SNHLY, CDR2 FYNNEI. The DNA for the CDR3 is TGTGCCAGCAGTGACATGAGATCCGCTAACTATGGCTACACCTTC. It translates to CASSDMRSANYGYTF.

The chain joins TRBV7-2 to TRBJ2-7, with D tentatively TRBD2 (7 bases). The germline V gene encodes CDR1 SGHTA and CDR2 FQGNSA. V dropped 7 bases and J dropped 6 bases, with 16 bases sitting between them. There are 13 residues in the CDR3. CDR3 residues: CASTGGGHGEQYF. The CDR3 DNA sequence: TGTGCCAGCACCGGCGGGGGACATGGCGAGCAGTACTTC. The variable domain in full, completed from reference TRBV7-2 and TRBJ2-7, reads GAGVSQSPSNKVTEKGKDVELRCDPISGHTALYWYRQSLGQGLEFLIYFQGNSAPDKSGLPSDRFSAERTGGSVSTLTIQRTQQEDSAVYLCASTGGGHGEQYFGPGTRLTVT.

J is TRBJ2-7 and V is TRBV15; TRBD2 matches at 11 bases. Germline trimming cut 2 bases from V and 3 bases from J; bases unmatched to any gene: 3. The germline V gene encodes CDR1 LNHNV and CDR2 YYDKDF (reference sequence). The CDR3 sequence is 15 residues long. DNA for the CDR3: TGTGCCACCAGCAGATATGGGACTAGCGGCTACGAGCAGTACTTC. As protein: CATSRYGTSGYEQYF.

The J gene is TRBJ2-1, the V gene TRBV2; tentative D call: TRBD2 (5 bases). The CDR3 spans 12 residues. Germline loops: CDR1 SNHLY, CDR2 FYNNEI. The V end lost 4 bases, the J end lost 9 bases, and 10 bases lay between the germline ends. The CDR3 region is CASSGRGVEQFF. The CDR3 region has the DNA TGTGCCAGCAGTGGCCGGGGTGTTGAGCAGTTCTTC.

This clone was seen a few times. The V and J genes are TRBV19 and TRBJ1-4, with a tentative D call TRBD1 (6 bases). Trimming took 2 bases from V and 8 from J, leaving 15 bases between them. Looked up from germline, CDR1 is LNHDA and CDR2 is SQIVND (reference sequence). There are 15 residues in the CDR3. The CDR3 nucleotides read TGTGCCAGTAGTATACTACAAGGGGACAAAGAAAAACTGTTTTTT. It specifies CASSILQGDKEKLFF.

The CDR3 region has the DNA TGTGCCAGCAGCTTAGATTCGGAGGGATACGAGCAGTACTTC. Amino acid sequence: CASSLDSEGYEQYF. The chain combines TRBV7-9 with TRBJ2-7; D possibly corresponds to TRBD2 (6 bases). The V end lost 1 base, the J end lost 4 bases, and 11 bases lay between the germline ends. Germline V CDR1 and CDR2: SEHNR, FQNEAQ (reference sequence). This CDR3 has 14 residues.

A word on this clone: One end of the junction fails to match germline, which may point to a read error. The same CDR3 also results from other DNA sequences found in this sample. Written as DNA, the CDR3 is TGCGCCAGCAGCCAAGCCGGACAGGCCCTGAACACTGAAGCTTTCTTT. Protein sequence: CASSQAGQALNTEAFF. The chain joins TRBV5-6 to TRBJ1-1, with 7 bases aligning to TRBD1. Germline lookup yields CDR1 SGHDT and CDR2 YYEEEE. This CDR3 has 16 residues.

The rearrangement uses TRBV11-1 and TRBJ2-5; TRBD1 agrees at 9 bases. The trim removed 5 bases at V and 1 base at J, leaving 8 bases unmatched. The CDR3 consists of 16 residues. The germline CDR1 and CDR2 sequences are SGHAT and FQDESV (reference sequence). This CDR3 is CASSIWTGAGQETQYF. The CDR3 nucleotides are TGTGCCAGCAGCATATGGACAGGGGCTGGCCAAGAGACCCAGTACTTC.

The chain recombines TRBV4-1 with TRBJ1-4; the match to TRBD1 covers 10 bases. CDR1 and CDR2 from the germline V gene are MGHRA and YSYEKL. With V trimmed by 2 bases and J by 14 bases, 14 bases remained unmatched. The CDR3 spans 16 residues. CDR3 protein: CASSQPGLDRGNPLFF. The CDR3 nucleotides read TGCGCCAGCAGCCAACCAGGGCTGGACAGGGGGAATCCTCTGTTTTTT.

CDR3 loop: CASSLWTVREGGTDTQYF. CDR3 nucleotide sequence: TGTGCCAGCAGCTTATGGACCGTGCGGGAGGGGGGAACAGATACGCAGTATTTT. The genes are TRBV7-2 and TRBJ2-3; 9 bases are shared with TRBD2. The V gene's germline CDR1 is SGHTA and CDR2 FQGNSA. Trimming removed 2 bases from V and 3 bases from J; junction bases left unmatched: 12. CDR3 length: 18 amino acids.

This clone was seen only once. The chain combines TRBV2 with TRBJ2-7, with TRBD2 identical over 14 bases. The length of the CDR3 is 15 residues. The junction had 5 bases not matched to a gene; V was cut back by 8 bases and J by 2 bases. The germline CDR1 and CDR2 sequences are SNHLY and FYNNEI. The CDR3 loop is CASRTSGGRTYEQYF. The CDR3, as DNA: TGTGCCAGCCGGACTAGCGGGGGGCGAACCTACGAGCAGTACTTC. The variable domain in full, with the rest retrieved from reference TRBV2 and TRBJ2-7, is EPEVTQTPSHQVTQMGQEVILRCVPISNHLYFYWYRQILGQKVEFLVSFYNNEISEKSEIFDDQFSVERPDGSNFTLKIRSTKLEDSAMYFCASRTSGGRTYEQYFGPGTRLTVT.

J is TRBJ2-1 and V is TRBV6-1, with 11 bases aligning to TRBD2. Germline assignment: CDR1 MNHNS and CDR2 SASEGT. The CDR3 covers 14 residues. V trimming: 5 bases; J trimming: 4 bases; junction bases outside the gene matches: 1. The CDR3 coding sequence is TGTGCCAGCAGTCTAGCGGGGGGTTACAATGAGCAGTTCTTC. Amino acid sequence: CASSLAGGYNEQFF.

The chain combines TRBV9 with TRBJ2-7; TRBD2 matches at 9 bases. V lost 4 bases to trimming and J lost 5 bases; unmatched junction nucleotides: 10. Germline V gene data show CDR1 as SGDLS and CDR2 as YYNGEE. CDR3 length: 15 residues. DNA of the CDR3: TGTGCCAGCAGCCCCAGGGCTCTAGCGGGAAACGAGCAGTACTTC. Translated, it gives CASSPRALAGNEQYF.

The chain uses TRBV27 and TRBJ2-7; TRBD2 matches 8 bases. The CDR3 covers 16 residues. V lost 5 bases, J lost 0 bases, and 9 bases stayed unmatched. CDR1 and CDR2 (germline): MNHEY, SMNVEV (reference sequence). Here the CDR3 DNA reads TGTGCCAGCAGTGGGTTAGCGGGAACCGCCTCCTACGAGCAGTACTTC. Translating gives CASSGLAGTASYEQYF.

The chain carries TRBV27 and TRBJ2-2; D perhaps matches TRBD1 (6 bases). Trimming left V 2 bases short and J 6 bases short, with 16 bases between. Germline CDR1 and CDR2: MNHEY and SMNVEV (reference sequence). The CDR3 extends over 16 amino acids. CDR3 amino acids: CASSLQGRGFAGELFF. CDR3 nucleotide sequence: TGTGCCAGCAGTTTACAGGGAAGGGGGTTCGCCGGGGAGCTGTTTTTT.